The rows below give T cell receptor beta chains drawn from one sample of a study of blood T cell repertoires in COVID-19. Measured with immunoSEQ multiplex PCR; TCRdb has only the in-frame clones, and not every one. The sample includes 490,000 or so clones, around 87% seen only once; the top ten take about 2%. Source material: PBMCs or T cells enriched from blood (not recorded which). The origin of the receptors is a woman aged 40 to 50 who had recovered from COVID-19. Each CDR3 is given with its conserved first and last residue. Fields, in order: J gene, V gene, D gene, CDR3 protein. The D gene is left open where the match is weak.

TRBJ1-2	TRBV7-9	TRBD1	CASSLRGRDSSGYGYTF
TRBJ1-5	TRBV19	TRBD1	CASKLRDRQGYSNQPQHF
TRBJ2-5	TRBV11-2	NA	CASSLRAREMGETQYF
TRBJ2-7	TRBV7-9	TRBD2	CASSLFASGPSEQYF
TRBJ2-7	TRBV5-1	TRBD1	CASSPADRGREQYF
TRBJ2-1	TRBV2	NA	CASMGYASYNEQFF
TRBJ2-5	TRBV5-4	NA	CASSFVGETQYF
TRBJ2-1	TRBV6-2/TRBV6-3	TRBD2	CASSTSGRNNEQFF
TRBJ2-2	TRBV21-1	NA	CASSKLRGTGNTGELFF
TRBJ2-3	TRBV6-5	TRBD2	CASSHSGLAADTQYF
TRBJ2-6	TRBV5-8	TRBD1	CASSRTGSGANVLTF
TRBJ2-7	TRBV7-2	TRBD1	CASSSGTVSYEQYF
TRBJ2-7	TRBV4-3	TRBD2	CASSQQREGFEQYF
TRBJ1-6	TRBV10-3	TRBD1	CAIRTGNSPLHF
TRBJ1-1	TRBV10-3	NA	CAISEAQRDTEAFF
TRBJ2-5	TRBV2	NA	CASSGSLDGVQETQYF
TRBJ2-2	TRBV5-6	TRBD1	CASSPGQGAPYTGELFF
TRBJ2-5	TRBV18	TRBD1	CASSRSRGPETQYF
TRBJ1-6	TRBV11-2	TRBD1	CASSRPGQGSYNSPLHF
TRBJ1-2	TRBV19	NA	CASTGLTSNYGYTF
TRBJ2-7	TRBV27	TRBD2	CASSFDGRIYEQYF
TRBJ2-3	TRBV4-1	TRBD2	CASSQDRLLAGVVNTQYF
TRBJ2-3	TRBV6-5	TRBD2	CASSYSGLAAPGTQYF
TRBJ2-1	TRBV30	TRBD2	CAWKGIPVAGDRSYNEQFF
TRBJ1-2	TRBV19	NA	CASSTSQVIGGYTF
TRBJ1-1	TRBV12-3/TRBV12-4	NA	CASSLRREEAFF